This T cell receptor beta chain was obtained from a study of blood T cell repertoires in COVID-19. V shed 5 bases, J shed 4 bases, and the junction held 6 bases outside the gene matches. The CDR3 consists of 15 residues. Germline CDR1 reads MDHEN; CDR2 reads SYDVKM. Here immunoSEQ multiplex PCR was the method, and the copy in TCRdb shows in-frame clones only, minus some. The table lists some 130,000 clones, 85% to 90% of them singletons. What was sequenced was peripheral blood. This clonotype was obtained from a man between 60 and 70 years old with active or convalescent COVID-19. The gene calls are TRBV28 and TRBJ1-5; 9 nucleotides line up with TRBD1. CDR3 in amino acids: CASSTTGGGNQPQHF. The CDR3 DNA follows: TGTGCCAGCAGTACGACAGGGGGTGGGAATCAGCCCCAGCATTTT.